The text below deals with one TCR beta chain. Positive CCR7 selection of CD45RO-negative cells yielded the naive CD8 cells, and terminally differentiated effector memory CD45RA+ cells were excluded. TCRdb's copy holds only in-frame clones and misses some; the assay was immunoSEQ multiplex PCR. Of some 2 million clones listed, about 94% were seen once; the top ten hold approximately 1.2%. The data are from a study of shared clonotypes between healthy human individuals. The sample taken for sequencing was naive CD8+ T cells sorted from blood. This sequence originates from a man in his late teens or twenties in good health.

CDR3 sequence reads: CATSRDNEDYYEQYF. The DNA for the CDR3 is TGTGCCACCAGCAGAGATAACGAGGACTACTACGAGCAGTACTTC. The gene calls are TRBV15 and TRBJ2-7, with D perhaps matching TRBD2 (6 bases). Trimming took 0 bases from V and 3 from J, leaving 12 bases between them. CDR1 and CDR2 (germline): LNHNV, YYDKDF (reference sequence). CDR3 length: 15 residues.